This TCR beta chain was found in a study of cytomegalovirus exposure and HLA in healthy donors (dated by TCRdb to between 2016 and 2019). About the investigation overall: An earlier analysis of roughly 570 of the donors reported about 260 Gb of sequence data and around 100 million unique TCR beta sequences obtained from 150 million to 200 million T cells. Along with the approximately 650-subject first cohort, a separate validation cohort of around 110 different subjects was used. Typing coverage differed by locus: A, B, C, DRB1 and DQB1 were typed in roughly 629-630 donors, DQA1 in about 550, DPA1 in approximately 610, and DPB1 in just under 490. Of the 300 to 500 genotyped donors, 65% to 90% were placed in the genetic ancestry cluster associated with self-reported Caucasian donors. The study used immunosequencing to profile the T cell repertoires of 600 to 850 subjects and linked those repertoires to cytomegalovirus serostatus. The study aimed to test whether signatures of past pathogen exposure could be identified by cataloging public T cell receptors. Four to six DR-DQ haplotypes were handled as single units for association and clustering because linkage in the cohort was strong. Every discovery cohort repertoire had been produced on one sequencing platform. An early release covering some 640 HLA-typed donors comprised approximately 290 gigabases of sequencing data and 85 million to 100 million unique TCR sequences. In an earlier analysis of 500 to 650 of the donors, high-throughput TCR beta sequencing was used to judge whether each TCR beta V gene segment behaved as functional or pseudogenic. Donor age, sex, ethnicity and CMV serostatus were collected together with the repertoire data. Among almost 400 genotyped donors of the cohort, an average of approximately 240,000 unique TCR beta nucleotide sequences were sequenced per donor, roughly a sixth of them non-productive. Genome-wide SNP genotypes for about 65% of the roughly 700 donors were used in a later genetic analysis, which treated that subset as a discovery cohort. To predict cytomegalovirus infection status, the study brought together high-throughput TCR immunosequencing, statistical association of individual TCRs with disease status, and machine learning. Both class I and class II loci were covered by HLA typing, at four-digit resolution. A later analysis re-analyzed previously published TCR beta repertoires from 660 or so donors and added high-resolution HLA genotyping to study TCR occurrence patterns. Rather than drawing on any new phenotypic data, the later analysis identified candidate immune exposures from TCR beta sequences and the way those sequences occurred across donors. General findings and caveats noted by the study authors: A cluster of highly shared sequence variants was judged likely to be a technical artifact of the sequencing pipeline. Compared with equally common non-associated chains, HLA-associated TCR beta chains in a later analysis were more clonally expanded and had lower generation probabilities. Across donors, most TCR sequences were observed very rarely, whereas some public TCRs were present in many individuals. The 87-base-pair reads could not distinguish some IMGT-functional V segments, including TRBV6-2 and TRBV6-3, so those segments were excluded. A further reported finding was that TCR beta sequences accurately predicted the HLA-A and HLA-B alleles for most subjects in the first cohort. Presence/absence analyses assumed roughly uniform sequencing depth across donors, an assumption that may not hold. The authors suggested that the approach could potentially be generalized to other disease states and immunological phenotypes. The study listed 150 to 200 TCR beta chains as associated with cytomegalovirus. A few of the identified cytomegalovirus-associated TCR beta chains were confirmed in vitro to be specific for cytomegalovirus antigens. This cohort had only TCR beta chains sequenced, and the lack of alpha or paired-chain data limited which features could be detected. A later genetic analysis associated a missense DCLRE1C variant with V-gene and J-gene trimming of TCR beta chains, and an independent cohort replicated the association. A later analysis reported that several top co-occurrence clusters appeared linked to parvovirus B19, influenza, CMV and Epstein-Barr virus. The earlier analysis of fewer than 750 of the donors excluded 15 to 20 rarely observed V segments, including chromosome 9 orphons, because counts were too low. A later analysis found that most CMV-associated TCR beta chains appeared HLA-restricted, with HLA associations seemingly driven largely by CMV exposure. A later analysis found that TCR association rates varied across HLA loci, with DRB1 alleles showing the most associated TCRs and HLA-C alleles the fewest. When HLA alleles, especially DR and DQ, strongly co-occurred, TCR associations were difficult to assign to individual alleles. According to a later genetic analysis, donors in an Asian-associated ancestry cluster had fewer N-insertions in productive TCRs than the approximately 630-donor mean. Because some donors lacked HLA typing at each locus, the association tests relied only on the typed subset. For the cohort, immune exposure information was limited to CMV serostatus. The classifier was reported to diagnose cytomegalovirus status with high specificity and sensitivity in both the original and validation cohorts. In an earlier analysis of 587 of the donors, most TCR beta V segments appeared in productive rearrangements about 87% or about 30% of the time, broadly matching IMGT annotations. Correlated functional status among segregating V segments might be attributable to linkage disequilibrium, but an unknown experimental factor could not be ruled out. In a later analysis, about 16,000 TCR beta sequences were associated with specific HLA alleles at a false discovery rate of 0.05.

Receptor amplification or capture employed the immunoSEQ multiplex PCR assay. The multiplex PCR relied on a mix of 60 forward primers for TCR Vbeta segments and 13 reverse primers for TCR Jbeta segments. The CDR3 region of rearranged TCR beta genes was amplified from genomic DNA by a multiplex PCR assay. On the Illumina HiSeq System, the amplified TCR beta libraries were sequenced as 87-base-pair reads. The study's own analysis went as follows. Across the roughly 700 repertoires, a later analysis counted 78 million or so unique TCR beta chains, 9.5 million to 13 million of which were shared by at least two donors. A nearest-neighbor algorithm error-corrected the raw reads and collapsed the reads into unique sequences, merging closely related sequences to remove PCR and sequencing errors. V, D and J gene segments were assigned by aligning CDR3 sequences to IMGT reference sequences. For a sequence to be retained, a match of at least six nucleotides was required to both a V gene segment and a J gene segment. Rearrangements were called productive when the CDR3 lacked stop codons and stayed in frame with V and J; all others were non-productive. Following IMGT convention, CDR3 was defined as the stretch from the second conserved V-encoded cysteine up to the conserved J-encoded phenylalanine. In an earlier analysis of more than 550 of the donors, sequences lacking an unambiguous match to a single V gene segment were excluded. In an earlier analysis of several hundred of the donors, a V segment was called functional when productive rearrangements were above 56.7%, and segregating when the standard deviation between donors exceeded 5%. A statistical classification framework was developed to diagnose cytomegalovirus status using the catalog of TCR beta chain sequences. A later analysis assigned V and J genes by comparing TCR nucleotide sequences with IMGT/GENE-DB human TR gene sequences. A later analysis assigned CDR3 sequences and most-parsimonious VDJ recombination scenarios with the TCRdist pipeline. A later analysis defined each TCR beta chain by its CDR3 amino acid sequence plus V-gene family, and excluded reads lacking a unique V-gene family. A later analysis removed 500 to 650 highly shared, low-generation-probability nucleotide sequences to deal with suspected cross-contamination and a sequencing artifact. A later analysis calculated a clonal expansion index for each public chain from normalized within-repertoire ranks of inferred template counts. In a later analysis, generation probabilities were computed with a VDJ recombination model fitted to out-of-frame rearrangements, and the resulting probabilities were checked against IGoR. In a later analysis, hypergeometric tests were used to score TCR-TCR, TCR-HLA and TCR-CMV co-occurrence, with a repertoire-size bias correction applied to TCR pairs. In a later analysis, false discovery rates were estimated by permuting HLA or CMV assignments 20 times. In a later analysis, co-occurring TCRs were grouped with DBSCAN, and TCRdist sequence similarity was added when clustering was performed within HLA-allele-positive subsets. Repertoires with fewer than 30,000 or more than 120,000 public chains, plus five repertoires with anomalous nucleotide sharing, were excluded from co-occurrence clustering. Entries here come from immuneACCESS through TCRdb and include only in-frame sequences with V and J called. Some clones fail to appear in such tables; in the studies checked, an unresolved V gene covers under half of the shortfall, and the cause of the remainder is unknown. V and J calls and clone size are those listed in that table; D and trimming were worked out from the DNA. The table for this sample shows 91,000 or so clones. 3% to 4% of the sample belongs to the ten largest clones.

V is clipped by 2 bases and J by 6 bases, and the sequence between their germline boundaries is 11 bases long. The cysteine opens and the phenylalanine closes a CDR3 of 13 amino acids. The CDR3 DNA has 39 bases and is translated from base 1. Based on the germline V gene, the CDR1 and CDR2 sequences are SGHTS and YDEGEE. As to this clone: This receptor's antigen is unknown.

The cohort comprised around 700 healthy bone marrow donors. At the time of sampling, every cohort member was nominally healthy, though immune exposures that went unrecorded were likely present. The donor was CMV seronegative and was included in the group of hundreds of seronegative cohort members. A peripheral blood sample was collected from each donor, and TCR beta sequencing was performed on peripheral blood mononuclear cells. Genomic DNA was extracted from the blood cell samples with the Qiagen DNeasy Blood Extraction Kit. The sequence derives from a woman in her 30s in good health and CMV-seronegative. The receptor chain draws on TRBV5-8 and TRBJ1-1; the D gene remains uncertain. Sequencing was done on a sample of PBMCs. The DNA sequence reads TGTGCCAGCAGCTTCGGCTGGGAGGCTGAAGCTTTCTTT. Its protein reads: CASSFGWEAEAFF.